The 17 T cell receptor beta chains below were found in one sample sequenced in a study of blood T cell repertoires in COVID-19. The method was immunoSEQ multiplex PCR; TCRdb's version includes in-frame clones alone and lacks a portion of them. The data show approximately 240,000 clones, approximately 87% seen once. The sequenced sample consisted of PBMCs or T cells enriched from blood (not recorded which). The receptors were sampled from a woman in her 50s in a cohort exposed to, infected with or recovered from COVID-19 (not recorded which).

The chain carries TRBV6-4 and TRBJ1-2; TRBD1 is a possible D gene (5 bases). Germline CDR1 MRHNA, CDR2 SNTAGT. The CDR3 length is 11 residues. Trimming shortened V by 10 bases and J by 2 bases, and 8 bases separated the two germline ends. CDR3 nucleotides: TGTGCCATGCAGGGCAACTATGGCTACACCTTC. Translated: CAMQGNYGYTF.

This chain links TRBV19 with TRBJ2-7; the match to TRBD1 covers 11 bases. CDR3 length equals 16 residues. CDR1 LNHDA and CDR2 SQIVND come from the germline V gene (reference sequence). V gave up 7 bases and J gave up 6 bases; unmatched junction bases: 14. This CDR3 reads CASTPRSGTGGLEQYF. The CDR3 DNA reads as TGTGCCAGTACCCCCCGCTCCGGGACAGGGGGTCTCGAGCAGTACTTC.

This clone was seen once. V usage is TRBV5-1 and J usage is TRBJ2-2, with 9 bases lining up with TRBD2. V lost 3 bases and J lost 1; bases outside the gene matches: 4. This CDR3 spans 16 amino acids. Germline loops: CDR1 SGHRS, CDR2 YFSETQ. Here the CDR3 reads CASSSTSGRNTGELFF. In DNA, the CDR3 is TGCGCCAGCAGCTCAACTAGCGGGCGGAACACCGGGGAGCTGTTTTTT.

The V gene is TRBV7-9, the J gene TRBJ1-4; D unresolved. V was trimmed by 4 bases and J by 0 bases, leaving 9 bases between them. There are 15 residues in the CDR3. Germline V CDR1 and CDR2: SEHNR, FQNEAQ (reference sequence). As DNA, the CDR3 is TGTGCCAGCAGCTCCCTACGGGCAACTAATGAAAAACTGTTTTTT. Amino acids: CASSSLRATNEKLFF.

This clone was seen only once. The CDR3 spells CASSVGQGNYGYTF. CDR3 coding DNA: TGTGCCAGCAGTGTGGGACAGGGCAACTATGGCTACACCTTC. V usage is TRBV2 and J usage is TRBJ1-2; 9 bases line up with TRBD1. This CDR3 contains 14 residues. Per the germline V gene, CDR1 is SNHLY and CDR2 is FYNNEI. V shed 4 bases and J 2 bases; nucleotides not matched to a gene: 2.

This clone came up a few times. The J gene is TRBJ1-5, the V gene TRBV2, with D perhaps matching TRBD1 (6 bases). V shed 5 bases and J shed 0 bases, with 11 bases lying between them. CDR3 length: 15 residues. CDR1 is SNHLY and CDR2 is FYNNEI in the germline V gene. CDR3 sequence reads: CASSQGQPSNQPQHF. CDR3 in DNA: TGTGCCAGCAGTCAAGGACAGCCTAGCAATCAGCCCCAGCATTTT.

This chain connects TRBV4-3 to TRBJ1-6; D might be TRBD1 (5 bases). Germline V gene sequence: CDR1 LGHNA, CDR2 YSLEER. The length of the CDR3 is 15 residues. Between the trimmed V and J ends, which lost 2 bases and 8 bases, there was a span of 13 bases. The DNA for the CDR3 is TGCGCCAGCAGCCAATCTAGGCAGGGTCATTCACCCCTCCACTTT. Amino acid sequence: CASSQSRQGHSPLHF.

This clone was recorded once. This chain uses TRBV28 with TRBJ1-1, with D unresolved. Germline V gene data show CDR1 as MDHEN and CDR2 as SYDVKM. Between the trimmed V and J ends, which lost 8 bases and 1 base, there was a span of 11 bases. CDR3 length: 13 residues. This CDR3 is CASYPLTNTEAFF. In DNA form, the CDR3 reads TGTGCCAGCTACCCACTAACGAACACTGAAGCTTTCTTT.

This rearrangement joins TRBV5-8 to TRBJ1-5; 8 bases fit TRBD1. From germline, CDR1 is SGHTS and CDR2 YDEGEE. The V gene end was trimmed by 2 bases and the J gene end by 15 bases; junction bases not matched to a gene: 4. This CDR3 has 11 amino acids. CDR3 DNA sequence: TGTGCCAGCAGCTTTCAGGGGGCTCGGCATTTT. Translating gives CASSFQGARHF.

This sequence joins TRBV19 and TRBJ2-1; 8 nucleotides align to TRBD2. The CDR3 covers 17 residues. Per the germline V gene, CDR1 is LNHDA and CDR2 is SQIVND (reference sequence). V shed 3 bases, J shed 0 bases, and the junction held 7 bases outside the gene matches. The CDR3 protein is CASSIQTGGLSYNEQFF. CDR3 nucleotide sequence: TGTGCCAGTAGTATCCAAACGGGGGGGCTCTCCTACAATGAGCAGTTCTTC.

This rearrangement joins TRBV30 to TRBJ2-5, with TRBD2 matching over 9 bases. This CDR3 region has 15 residues. Germline lookup yields CDR1 GTSNPN and CDR2 SVGIG (reference sequence). V lost 3 bases and J lost 2; bases outside the gene matches: 7. CDR3 DNA sequence: TGTGCCTGGAGCGAAGCGGGGGGAGATCAAGAGACCCAGTACTTC. Translated: CAWSEAGGDQETQYF.

This clone was observed a few times. This chain uses TRBV6-1 with TRBJ2-7, with D hard to call. CDR3 length: 12 amino acids. Germline V lookup: CDR1 MNHNS, CDR2 SASEGT. Trimming took 1 base from V and 3 from J, leaving 4 bases between them. CDR3 loop: CASSEDIYEQYF. The CDR3 nucleotides read TGTGCCAGCAGTGAAGACATCTACGAGCAGTACTTC.

This sequence joins TRBV19 and TRBJ1-2, with TRBD1 matching over 8 bases. CDR1 LNHDA and CDR2 SQIVND come from the germline V gene (reference sequence). The CDR3 loop spans 16 amino acids. Trimming at V came to 5 bases and at J to 0 bases, leaving 8 bases not matched to a gene. The CDR3 sequence: CASSSYRGGPNYGYTF. For the CDR3, the DNA is TGTGCCAGTAGTTCCTACAGGGGGGGGCCTAACTATGGCTACACCTTC.

The chain combines TRBV10-2 with TRBJ1-2; 7 nucleotides align to TRBD1. CDR3 length: 17 residues. Germline V gene lookup returns CDR1 WSHSY and CDR2 SAAADI. V lost 3 bases and J lost 5; bases outside the gene matches: 15. The CDR3 nucleotides are TGCGCCAGCAGTGAACAGGGGTTCCCTAGGGCGCGGTATGGCTACACCTTC. This codes for CASSEQGFPRARYGYTF.

V usage is TRBV28 and J usage is TRBJ2-3, with 14 bases matching TRBD2. With 6 bases clipped from V and 10 bases from J, the junction kept 15 bases outside the gene matches. Per germline, CDR1 MDHEN and CDR2 SYDVKM. The CDR3 extends over 17 amino acids. CDR3 sequence reads: CASSRTSGGPNIYPQYF. CDR3 coding DNA: TGTGCCAGCAGCCGGACTAGCGGGGGGCCCAATATCTATCCGCAGTATTTT.

V usage is TRBV6-1 and J usage is TRBJ2-2, with 9 bases matching TRBD1. The CDR3 consists of 16 residues. The trim removed 4 bases at V and 8 bases at J, leaving 11 bases unmatched. The germline V gene has CDR1 MNHNS and CDR2 SASEGT. CDR3 region: CASSGRTGVWGGELFF. The CDR3 nucleotides are TGTGCCAGCAGTGGAAGGACAGGGGTGTGGGGAGGGGAGCTGTTTTTT.

This chain uses TRBV6-5 with TRBJ2-7; D gene unclear. Trimming left V 7 bases short and J 6 bases short, with 19 bases between. This CDR3 comprises 14 residues. CDR1 MNHEY and CDR2 SVGAGI come from the germline V gene. DNA of the CDR3: TGTGCCAGCACCCTGCATCCCCTTGGCTCCGAGCAGTACTTC. Its translation is CASTLHPLGSEQYF.